This T cell receptor beta chain was profiled in a study of response to subunit inactivated influenza vaccine. General observations from the study: There was a suggestion from the authors that each seasonal influenza vaccination recruits few new T cells.

TCRdb ran MiXCR on the RT-PCR reads and lists one entry per CDR3 protein. Seen here are around 570,000 distinct CDR3 sequences, 6.5% to 8% observed once, and the top ten hold 10% to 15%. A few counts support this clonotype. Its antigen is unknown. Germline trimming cut 3 bases from V and 2 bases from J; bases unmatched to any gene: 8. This CDR3 has 17 residues. Germline-derived CDR1 and CDR2 are SGHTA and FQGNSA. This TCR came from a man between 50 and 69 years old who received an inactivated influenza vaccine. The rearrangement uses TRBV7-2 and TRBJ2-3; 10 bases are shared with TRBD1. The sequenced sample was PBMCs from blood, obtained around 2 years after vaccination. The CDR3 bases are TGTGCCAGCAGCTTCTACCTGGGGACAGGGGTCACAGATACGCAGTATTTT. Its protein is CASSFYLGTGVTDTQYF.